This TCR beta chain came from a study of OX40 agonist ivuxolimab in advanced cancers. Turning to the study itself: The mean age was about 61 years, ranging from about 20 to 90, with around four fifths of participants male.

TCRdb's table, derived via immunoSEQ multiplex PCR, lists solely in-frame clones and lacks some. The data show about 73,000 clones, approximately 83% seen once. This clone was observed a single time. The sequence derives from an adult with an advanced solid tumor such as melanoma, head and neck, liver or kidney cancer. The source material was CD4+ or CD8+ T cells sorted from blood, sampled in a trial of the OX40 agonist ivuxolimab.

The CDR3 DNA follows: TGTGCCAGCAGTTACATGGGACAGGAAACAGATACGCAGTATTTT. Translation gives CASSYMGQETDTQYF. This rearrangement joins TRBV6-5 to TRBJ2-3; 8 bases map to TRBD1. The CDR3 is 15 residues long. The germline gives CDR1 MNHEY, CDR2 SVGAGI. With V trimmed by 2 bases and J by 3 bases, 4 bases remained unmatched.